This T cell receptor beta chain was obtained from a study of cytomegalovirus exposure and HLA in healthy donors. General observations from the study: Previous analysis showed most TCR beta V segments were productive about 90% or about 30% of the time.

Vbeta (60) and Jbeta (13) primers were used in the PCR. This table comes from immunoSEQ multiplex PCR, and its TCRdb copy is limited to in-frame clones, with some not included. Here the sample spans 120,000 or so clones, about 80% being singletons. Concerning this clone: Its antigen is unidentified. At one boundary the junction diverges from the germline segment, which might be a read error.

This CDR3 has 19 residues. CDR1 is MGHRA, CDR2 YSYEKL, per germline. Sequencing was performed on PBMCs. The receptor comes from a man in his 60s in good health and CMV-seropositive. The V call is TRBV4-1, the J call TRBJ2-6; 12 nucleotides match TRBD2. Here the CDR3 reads CASSQDSLAGGPGANGLTF. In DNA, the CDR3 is TGCGCCAGCAGCCAAGATAGCCTAGCGGGGGGGCCTGGGGCCAACGGCCTGACTTTC.